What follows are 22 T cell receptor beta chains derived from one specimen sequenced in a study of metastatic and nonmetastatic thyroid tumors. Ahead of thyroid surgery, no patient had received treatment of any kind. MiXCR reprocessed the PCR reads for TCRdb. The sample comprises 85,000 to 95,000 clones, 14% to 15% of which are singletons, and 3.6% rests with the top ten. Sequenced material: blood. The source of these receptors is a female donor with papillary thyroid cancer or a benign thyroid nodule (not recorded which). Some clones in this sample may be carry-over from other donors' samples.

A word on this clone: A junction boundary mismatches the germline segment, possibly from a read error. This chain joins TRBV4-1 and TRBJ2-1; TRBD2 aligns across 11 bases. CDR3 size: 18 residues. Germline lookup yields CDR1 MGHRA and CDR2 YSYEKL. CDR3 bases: TGCGCCAACAGCCAAGCACAGCAACTAGCGGGGGCCCGGGTTGAGCAGTTCTTC. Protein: CANSQAQQLAGARVEQFF.

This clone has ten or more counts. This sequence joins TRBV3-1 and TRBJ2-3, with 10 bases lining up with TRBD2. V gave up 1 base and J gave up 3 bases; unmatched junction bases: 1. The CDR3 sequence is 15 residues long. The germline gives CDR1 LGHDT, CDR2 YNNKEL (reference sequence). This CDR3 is CASSQGGLATDTQYF. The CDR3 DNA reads TGTGCCAGCAGCCAAGGGGGACTAGCGACAGATACGCAGTATTTT.

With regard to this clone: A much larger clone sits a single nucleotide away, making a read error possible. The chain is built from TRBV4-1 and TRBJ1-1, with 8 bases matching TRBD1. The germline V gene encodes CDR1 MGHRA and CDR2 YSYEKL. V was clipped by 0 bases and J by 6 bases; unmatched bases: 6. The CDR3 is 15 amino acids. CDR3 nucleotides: TGCGCCAGCAGCCAAGAGGACAGGGCTGGCTCTGAAGCTTTCTTT. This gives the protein CASSQEDRAGSEAFF.

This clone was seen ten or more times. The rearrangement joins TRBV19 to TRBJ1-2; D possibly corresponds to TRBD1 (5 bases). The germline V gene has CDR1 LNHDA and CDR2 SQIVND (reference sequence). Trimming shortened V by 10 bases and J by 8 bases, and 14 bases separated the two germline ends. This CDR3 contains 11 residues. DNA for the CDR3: TGTGCCACCCGGGGTTGGGGCGGCTACACCTTC. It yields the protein CATRGWGGYTF.

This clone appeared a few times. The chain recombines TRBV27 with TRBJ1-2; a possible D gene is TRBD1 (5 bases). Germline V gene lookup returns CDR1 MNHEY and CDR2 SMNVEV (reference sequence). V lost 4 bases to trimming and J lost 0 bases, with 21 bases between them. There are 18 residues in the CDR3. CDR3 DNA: TGTGCCAGCAGTTCTAGTCCTGGACATGGGAACTCTAACTATGGCTACACCTTC. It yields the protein CASSSSPGHGNSNYGYTF.

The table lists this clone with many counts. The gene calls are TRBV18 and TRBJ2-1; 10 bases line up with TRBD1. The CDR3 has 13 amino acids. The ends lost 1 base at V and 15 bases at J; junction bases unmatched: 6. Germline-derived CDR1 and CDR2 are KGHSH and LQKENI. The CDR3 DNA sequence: TGTGCCAGCTCACCACGGGACAGGGGAAGAAGGTTCTTC. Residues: CASSPRDRGRRFF.

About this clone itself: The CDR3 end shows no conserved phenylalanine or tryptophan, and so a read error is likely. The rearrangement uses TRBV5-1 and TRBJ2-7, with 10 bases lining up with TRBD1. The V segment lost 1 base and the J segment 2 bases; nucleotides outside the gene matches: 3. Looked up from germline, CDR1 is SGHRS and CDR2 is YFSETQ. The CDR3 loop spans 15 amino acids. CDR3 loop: CASSLWDRGAYEQYS. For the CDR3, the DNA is TGCGCCAGCAGCTTGTGGGACAGGGGCGCCTACGAGCAGTACTCC.

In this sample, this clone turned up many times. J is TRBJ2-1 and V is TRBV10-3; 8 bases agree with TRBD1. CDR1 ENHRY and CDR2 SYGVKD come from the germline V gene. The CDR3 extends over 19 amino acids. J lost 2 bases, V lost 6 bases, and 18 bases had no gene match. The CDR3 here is CAISAGDLFGTGTYNEQFF. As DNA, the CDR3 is TGTGCCATCAGCGCAGGGGACCTCTTCGGGACAGGAACCTACAATGAGCAGTTCTTC.

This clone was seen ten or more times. CDR3: CASSPYSGGMNTEAFF. The CDR3 coding sequence is TGTGCCAGCAGCCCTTACTCGGGGGGGATGAACACTGAAGCTTTCTTT. The rearrangement links TRBV11-1 to TRBJ1-1; D is possibly TRBD1 (5 bases). Trimming cost V 5 bases and J 0 bases, with 16 bases left between them. CDR3 length: 16 amino acids. From germline, CDR1 is SGHAT and CDR2 FQDESV (reference sequence).

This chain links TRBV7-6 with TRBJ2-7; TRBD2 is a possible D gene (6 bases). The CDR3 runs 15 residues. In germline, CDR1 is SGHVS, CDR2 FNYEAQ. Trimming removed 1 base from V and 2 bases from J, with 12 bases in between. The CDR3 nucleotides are TGTGCCAGCAGCTTAGGGGTTAGCGGAACCTACGAGCAGTACTTC. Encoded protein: CASSLGVSGTYEQYF.

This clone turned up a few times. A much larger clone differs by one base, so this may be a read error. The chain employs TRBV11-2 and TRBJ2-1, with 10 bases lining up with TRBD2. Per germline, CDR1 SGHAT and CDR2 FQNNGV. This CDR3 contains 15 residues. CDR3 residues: CASSFLAGEDNGQFF. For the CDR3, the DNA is TGTGCCAGCAGCTTCCTAGCGGGGGAGGACAATGGGCAGTTCTTC. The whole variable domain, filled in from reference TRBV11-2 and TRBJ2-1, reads EAGVAQSPRYKIIEKRQSVAFWCNPISGHATLYWYQQILGQGPKLLIQFQNNGVVDDSQLPKDRFSAERLKGVDSTLKIQPAKLEDSAVYLCASSFLAGEDNGQFFGPGTRLTVL.

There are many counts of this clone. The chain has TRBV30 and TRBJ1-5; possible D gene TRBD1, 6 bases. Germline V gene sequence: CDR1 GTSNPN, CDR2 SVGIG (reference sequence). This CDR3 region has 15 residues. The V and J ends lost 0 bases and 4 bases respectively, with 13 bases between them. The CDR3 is CAWSVRGTLNQPQHF. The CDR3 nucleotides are TGTGCCTGGAGTGTACGGGGGACATTAAATCAGCCCCAGCATTTT.

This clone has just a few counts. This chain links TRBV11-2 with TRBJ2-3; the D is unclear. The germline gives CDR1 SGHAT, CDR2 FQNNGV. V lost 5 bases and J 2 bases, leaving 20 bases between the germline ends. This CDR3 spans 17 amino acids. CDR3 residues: CASSHLSDPAHTDTQYF. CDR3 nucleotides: TGTGCCAGCAGCCATCTCTCGGACCCAGCTCACACAGATACGCAGTATTTT.

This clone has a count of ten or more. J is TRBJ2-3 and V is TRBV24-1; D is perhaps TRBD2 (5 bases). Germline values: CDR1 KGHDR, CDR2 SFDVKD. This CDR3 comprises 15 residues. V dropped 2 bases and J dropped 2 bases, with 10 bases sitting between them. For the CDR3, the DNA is TGTGCCACCAGTGATTCTGAGGGTCACACAGATACGCAGTATTTT. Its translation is CATSDSEGHTDTQYF.

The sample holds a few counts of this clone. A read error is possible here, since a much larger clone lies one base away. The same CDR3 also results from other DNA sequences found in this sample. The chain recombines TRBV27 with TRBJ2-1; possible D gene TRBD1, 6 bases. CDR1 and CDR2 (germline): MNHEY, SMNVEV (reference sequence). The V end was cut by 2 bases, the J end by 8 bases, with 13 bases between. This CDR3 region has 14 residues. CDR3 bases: TGTGCCAGCAGTTTACTGCGTGGGGGCGATGAGCAGTTCTTC. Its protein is CASSLLRGGDEQFF.

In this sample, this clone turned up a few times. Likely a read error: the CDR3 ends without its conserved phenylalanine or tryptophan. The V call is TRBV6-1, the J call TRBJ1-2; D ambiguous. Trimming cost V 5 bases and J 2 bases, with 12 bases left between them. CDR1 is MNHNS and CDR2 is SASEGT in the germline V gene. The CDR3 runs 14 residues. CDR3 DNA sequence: TGTGCCAGCAGTCCCAGGACGGAGAACTATGGCTACACCTCC. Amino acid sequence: CASSPRTENYGYTS.

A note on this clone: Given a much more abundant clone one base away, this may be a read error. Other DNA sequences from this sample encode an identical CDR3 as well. The CDR3 sequence is CSARDRQGGNYGYTF. Written as DNA, the CDR3 is TGCAGTGCCAGAGATCGACAGGGAGGGAACTATGGCTACACCTTC. This chain uses TRBV20-1 with TRBJ1-2, with 7 bases matching TRBD1. The germline V gene has CDR1 DFQATT and CDR2 SNEGSKA (reference sequence). CDR3 length equals 15 residues.

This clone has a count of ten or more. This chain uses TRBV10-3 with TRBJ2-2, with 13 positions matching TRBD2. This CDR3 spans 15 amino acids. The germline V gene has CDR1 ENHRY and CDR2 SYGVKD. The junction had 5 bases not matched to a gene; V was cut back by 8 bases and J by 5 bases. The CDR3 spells CAIFGTSGVTGELFF. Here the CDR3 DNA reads TGTGCCATCTTCGGGACTAGCGGGGTTACCGGGGAGCTGTTTTTT.

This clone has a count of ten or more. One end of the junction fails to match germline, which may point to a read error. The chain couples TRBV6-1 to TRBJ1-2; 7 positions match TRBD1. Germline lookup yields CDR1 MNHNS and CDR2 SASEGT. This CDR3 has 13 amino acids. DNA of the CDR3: TGTGCCAGCAGTGAAAGTAACCGGGACAGAAGTTACTTC. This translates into CASSESNRDRSYF.

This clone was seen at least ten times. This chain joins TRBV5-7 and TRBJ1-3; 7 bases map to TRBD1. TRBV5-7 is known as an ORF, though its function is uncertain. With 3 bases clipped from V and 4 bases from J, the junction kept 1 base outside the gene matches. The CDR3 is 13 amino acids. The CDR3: CASSSDRGNTIYF. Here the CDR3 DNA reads TGTGCCAGCAGCTCGGACAGGGGAAACACCATATATTTT.

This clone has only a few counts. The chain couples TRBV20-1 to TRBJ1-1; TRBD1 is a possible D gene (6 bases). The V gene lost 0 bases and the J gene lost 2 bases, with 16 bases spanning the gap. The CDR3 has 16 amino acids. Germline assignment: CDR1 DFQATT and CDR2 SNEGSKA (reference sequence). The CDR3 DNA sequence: TGCAGTGCTAGAGAGGGGGGAAGAGGGGGAAACACTGAAGCTTTCTTT. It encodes CSAREGGRGGNTEAFF.

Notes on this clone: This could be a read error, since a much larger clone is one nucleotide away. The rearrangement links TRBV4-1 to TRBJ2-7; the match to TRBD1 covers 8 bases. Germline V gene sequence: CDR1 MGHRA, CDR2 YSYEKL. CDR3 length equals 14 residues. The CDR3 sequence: CASSQTGQEYEHYF. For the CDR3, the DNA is TGCGCCAGCAGCCAGACGGGACAGGAATACGAGCATTACTTC.